This T cell receptor beta chain was recorded in a study of CD8 T cells in Susac syndrome. When the RNA was reverse transcribed, random hexamers were used with an input of about 0.45 to 1 ug. An immunoSEQ multiplex PCR amplified TCR beta CDR3 over 54 Vbeta and 13 Jbeta. From the immunoSEQ multiplex PCR reads, TCRdb called clonotypes with MiXCR, one entry per CDR3 protein. The sample contains over 200,000 distinct CDR3 sequences, around 95% of which appear only once. Peripheral blood CD8+ and CD4+ T cells were profiled by TCR beta sequencing. Input material: CD4+ T cells from PBMCs. The source of this sequence is a human donor with multiple sclerosis.

The CDR3 loop reads CSATEGSGANVLTF. CDR3 DNA sequence: TGCAGTGCTACCGAGGGCTCTGGGGCCAACGTCCTGACTTTC. The chain links TRBV20-1 to TRBJ2-6; the D gene is possibly TRBD2 (5 bases). Trimming took 4 bases from V and 0 from J, leaving 7 bases between them. CDR1 and CDR2 from the germline V gene are DFQATT and SNEGSKA (reference sequence). The CDR3 length is 14 residues.